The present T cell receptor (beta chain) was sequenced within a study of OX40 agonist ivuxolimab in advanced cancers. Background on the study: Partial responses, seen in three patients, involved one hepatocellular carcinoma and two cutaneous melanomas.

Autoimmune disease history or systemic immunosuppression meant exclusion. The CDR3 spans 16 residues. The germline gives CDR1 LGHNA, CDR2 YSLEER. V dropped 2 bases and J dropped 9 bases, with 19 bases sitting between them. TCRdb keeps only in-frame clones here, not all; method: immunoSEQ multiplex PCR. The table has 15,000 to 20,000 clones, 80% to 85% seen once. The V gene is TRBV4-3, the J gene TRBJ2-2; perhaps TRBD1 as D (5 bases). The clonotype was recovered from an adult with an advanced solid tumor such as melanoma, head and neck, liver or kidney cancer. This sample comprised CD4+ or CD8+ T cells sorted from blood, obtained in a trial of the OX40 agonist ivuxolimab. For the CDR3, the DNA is TGCGCCAGCAGCCAATCTTGGGGCCTTCAAGGCCGGGAGCTGTTTTTT. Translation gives CASSQSWGLQGRELFF.